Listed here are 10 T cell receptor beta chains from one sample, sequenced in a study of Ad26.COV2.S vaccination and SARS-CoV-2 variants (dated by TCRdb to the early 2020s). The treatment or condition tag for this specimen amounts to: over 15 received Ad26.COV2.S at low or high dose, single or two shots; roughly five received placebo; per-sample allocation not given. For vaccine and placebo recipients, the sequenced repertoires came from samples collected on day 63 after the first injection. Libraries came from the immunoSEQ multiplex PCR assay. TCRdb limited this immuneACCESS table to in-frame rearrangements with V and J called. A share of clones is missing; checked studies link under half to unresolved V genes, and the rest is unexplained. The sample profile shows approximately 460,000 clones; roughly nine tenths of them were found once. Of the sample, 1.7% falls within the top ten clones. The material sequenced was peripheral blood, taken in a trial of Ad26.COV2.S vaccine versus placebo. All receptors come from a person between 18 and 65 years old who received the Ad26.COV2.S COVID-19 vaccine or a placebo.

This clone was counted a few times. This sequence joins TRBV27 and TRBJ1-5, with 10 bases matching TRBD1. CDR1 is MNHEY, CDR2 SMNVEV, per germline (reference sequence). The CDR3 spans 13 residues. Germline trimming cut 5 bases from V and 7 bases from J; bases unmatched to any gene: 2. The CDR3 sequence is CASSRDRGQPQHF. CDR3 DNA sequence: TGTGCCAGCAGTCGGGACAGGGGCCAGCCCCAGCATTTT.

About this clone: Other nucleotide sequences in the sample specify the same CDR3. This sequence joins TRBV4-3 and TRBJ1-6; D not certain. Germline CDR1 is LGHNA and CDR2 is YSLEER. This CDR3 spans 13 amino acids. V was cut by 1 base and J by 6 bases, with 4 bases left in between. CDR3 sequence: CASSQGTNSPLHF. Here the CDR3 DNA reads TGCGCCAGCAGCCAAGGAACTAATTCACCCCTCCACTTT.

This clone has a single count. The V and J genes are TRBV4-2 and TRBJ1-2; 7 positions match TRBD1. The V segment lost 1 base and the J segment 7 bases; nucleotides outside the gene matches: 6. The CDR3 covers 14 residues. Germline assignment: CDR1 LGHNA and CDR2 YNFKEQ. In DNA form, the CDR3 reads TGTGCCAGCAGCCAAGGACAGGGACGAGGTGGCTACACCTTC. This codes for CASSQGQGRGGYTF.

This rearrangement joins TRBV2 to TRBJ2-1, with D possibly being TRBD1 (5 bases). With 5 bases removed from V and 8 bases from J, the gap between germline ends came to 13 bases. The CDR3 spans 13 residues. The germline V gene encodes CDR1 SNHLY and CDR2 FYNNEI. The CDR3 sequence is CASSLGLRHEQFF. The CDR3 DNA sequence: TGTGCCAGCAGTCTGGGGCTACGACATGAGCAGTTCTTC. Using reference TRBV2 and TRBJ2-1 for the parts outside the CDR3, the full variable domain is EPEVTQTPSHQVTQMGQEVILRCVPISNHLYFYWYRQILGQKVEFLVSFYNNEISEKSEIFDDQFSVERPDGSNFTLKIRSTKLEDSAMYFCASSLGLRHEQFFGPGTRLTVL.

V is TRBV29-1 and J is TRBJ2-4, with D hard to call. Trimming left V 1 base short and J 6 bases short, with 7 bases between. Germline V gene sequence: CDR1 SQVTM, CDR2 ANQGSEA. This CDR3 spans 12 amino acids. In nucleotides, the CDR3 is TGCAGCGTTGAAGGCCTCCGAAACATTCAGTACTTC. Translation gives CSVEGLRNIQYF. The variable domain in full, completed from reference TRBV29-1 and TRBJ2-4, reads SAVISQKPSRDICQRGTSLTIQCQVDSQVTMMFWYRQQPGQSLTLIATANQGSEATYESGFVIDKFPISRPNLTFSTLTVSNMSPEDSSIYLCSVEGLRNIQYFGAGTRLSVL.

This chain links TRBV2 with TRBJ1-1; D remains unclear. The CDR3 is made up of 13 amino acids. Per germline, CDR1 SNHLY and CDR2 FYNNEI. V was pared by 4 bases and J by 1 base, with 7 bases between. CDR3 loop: CASSGGENTEAFF. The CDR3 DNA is TGTGCCAGCAGTGGGGGAGAGAACACTGAAGCTTTCTTT.

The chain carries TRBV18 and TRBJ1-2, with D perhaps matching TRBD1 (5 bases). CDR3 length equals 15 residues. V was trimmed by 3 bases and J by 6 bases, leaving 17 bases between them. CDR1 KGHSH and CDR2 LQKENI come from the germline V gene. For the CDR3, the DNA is TGTGCCAGCTCACCGTGGGACCCACGGCCCCATGGCTACACCTTC. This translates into CASSPWDPRPHGYTF.

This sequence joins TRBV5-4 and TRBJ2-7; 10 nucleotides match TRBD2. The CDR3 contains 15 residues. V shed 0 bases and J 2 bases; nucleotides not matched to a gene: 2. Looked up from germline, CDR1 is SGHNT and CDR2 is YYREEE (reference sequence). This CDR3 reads CASSLGTSGTYEQYF. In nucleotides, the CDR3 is TGTGCCAGCAGCTTGGGGACTAGCGGCACCTACGAGCAGTACTTC.

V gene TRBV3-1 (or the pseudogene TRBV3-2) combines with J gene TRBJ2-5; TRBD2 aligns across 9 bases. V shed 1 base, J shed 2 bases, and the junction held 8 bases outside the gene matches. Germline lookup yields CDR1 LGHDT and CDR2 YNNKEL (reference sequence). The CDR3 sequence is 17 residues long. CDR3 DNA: TGTGCCAGCAGCCAAGCGATAAATCTAGCGGGGCAAGAGACCCAGTACTTC. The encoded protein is CASSQAINLAGQETQYF.

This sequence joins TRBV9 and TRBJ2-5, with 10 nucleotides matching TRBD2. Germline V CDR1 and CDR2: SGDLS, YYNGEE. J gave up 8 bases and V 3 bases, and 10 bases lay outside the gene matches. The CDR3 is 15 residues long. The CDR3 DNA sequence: TGTGCCAGCAGCGCGCAAGCGGGAGGGGCGGGCACCCAGTACTTC. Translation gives CASSAQAGGAGTQYF.